This TCR beta chain was sequenced during a study of shared T cell receptors in the human thymus. Repertoires were generated with immunoSEQ multiplex PCR, while TCRdb's copy carries only in-frame clones and drops some. The sample includes under 450,000 clones, over 90% of them seen just once. J gave up 1 base and V 1 base, and 6 bases lay outside the gene matches. The CDR3 consists of 18 residues. Germline loops: CDR1 SEHNR, CDR2 FQNEAQ (reference sequence). This chain links TRBV7-9 with TRBJ1-3; 11 nucleotides match TRBD1. The sequencing sample was made of thymocytes. The source is a human donor. The CDR3 DNA reads TGTGCCAGCAGCTTAGTCGGGACAGGGGGTAGGTCTGGAAACACCATATATTTT. It translates to CASSLVGTGGRSGNTIYF.